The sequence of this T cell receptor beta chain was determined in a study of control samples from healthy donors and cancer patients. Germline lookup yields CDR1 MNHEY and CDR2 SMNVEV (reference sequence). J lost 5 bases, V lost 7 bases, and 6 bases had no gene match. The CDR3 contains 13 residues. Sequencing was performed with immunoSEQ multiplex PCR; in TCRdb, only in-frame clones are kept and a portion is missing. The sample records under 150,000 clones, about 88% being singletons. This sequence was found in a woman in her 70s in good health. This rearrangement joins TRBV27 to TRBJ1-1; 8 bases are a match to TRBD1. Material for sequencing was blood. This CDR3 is CASIRQGSTEAFF. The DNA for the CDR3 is TGTGCCAGCATACGACAGGGGTCAACTGAAGCTTTCTTT.